This record looks at one T cell receptor beta chain sequence and its context. Its antigen remains unknown. This entry belongs to a study of T cells after yellow fever vaccination. Points from the study as a whole: A faster peak, day 5 versus 15, was reached by the weaker secondary response. Booster samples showed a return of most primary-vaccination clones (around 95% CD4, 88% CD8).

The CDR3 has 14 residues. Germline assignment: CDR1 SEHNR and CDR2 FQNEAQ (reference sequence). V lost 3 bases, J lost 2 bases, and 10 bases lay in between. TCRdb used MiXCR to reprocess the 5' RACE reads, holding one entry per CDR3 protein. Of some 340,000 distinct CDR3 sequences in the sample, approximately 12% were seen once. J is TRBJ1-1 and V is TRBV7-9; D not resolved. This TCR was recovered from a man younger than 35 who received the YFV17D yellow fever vaccine. The sample in question was CD4+ T cells sorted from PBMCs, obtained 45 days after the yellow fever booster vaccination. In nucleotides, the CDR3 is TGTGCCAGCAGCTTGTTCGAGGGAAACACTGAAGCTTTCTTT. The encoded protein is CASSLFEGNTEAFF.